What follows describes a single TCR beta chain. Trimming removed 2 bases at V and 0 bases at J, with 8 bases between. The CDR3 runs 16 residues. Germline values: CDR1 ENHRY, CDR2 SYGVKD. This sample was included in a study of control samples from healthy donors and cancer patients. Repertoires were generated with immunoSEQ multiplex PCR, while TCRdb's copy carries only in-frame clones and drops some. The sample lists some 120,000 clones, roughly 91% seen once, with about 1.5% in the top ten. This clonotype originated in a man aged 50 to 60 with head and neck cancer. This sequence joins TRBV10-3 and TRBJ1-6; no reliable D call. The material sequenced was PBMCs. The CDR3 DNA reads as TGTGCCATCAGTGAGCGTGCGAGCTCCTATAATTCACCCCTCCACTTT. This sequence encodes CAISERASSYNSPLHF.